These 28 T cell receptor beta chains came from one sample sequenced in a study of patients and donors after allogeneic stem cell transplantation (dated by TCRdb to 2018 to 2020). The library was made by RT-PCR. Sequenced on a NextSeq 550. The public sequencing data were trimmed at Q25 with fastp and processed into clonotypes with MiXCR by TCRdb, which kept only in-frame beta chains. For every CDR3 protein sequence, its rows merge into one entry that carries the most common genes and DNA. This sample gives 30,000 to 40,000 distinct CDR3 sequences in total; about 37% of them show up just once. Around 80% of the sample is in the top ten clones. Sequencing used blood, either unsorted or a sorted T cell fraction (not recorded which). The receptors were sampled from a human donor who was either an allogeneic HSCT recipient or a stem cell or donor lymphocyte infusion donor (not recorded which). It is not recorded whose cells these are; they may come from a transplant donor.

V usage is TRBV5-6 and J usage is TRBJ1-1; D gene uncertain. The CDR3 has 15 amino acids. From germline, CDR1 is SGHDT and CDR2 YYEEEE. V lost 2 bases and J lost 0, with 11 bases in between. As DNA, the CDR3 is TGTGCCAGCAGCTTAGGGCACTTCATGAACACTGAAGCTTTCTTT. Protein product: CASSLGHFMNTEAFF.

The CDR3 DNA sequence: TGCAGCGGGGGACTAGCGGGAGGCGAGCAGTACTTC. As protein: CSGGLAGGEQYF. This rearrangement joins TRBV29-1 to TRBJ2-7; 15 positions agree with TRBD2. V gave up 7 bases and J gave up 6 bases; unmatched junction bases: 1. CDR3 length: 12 amino acids. CDR1 is SQVTM and CDR2 is ANQGSEA in the germline V gene.

The rearrangement links TRBV5-1 to TRBJ1-1; 8 nucleotides line up with TRBD1. The trim removed 4 bases at V and 3 bases at J, leaving 2 bases unmatched. Germline assignment: CDR1 SGHRS and CDR2 YFSETQ. The length of the CDR3 is 13 residues. For the CDR3, the DNA is TGCGCCAGCAGCGGACAGGGTCACACTGAAGCTTTCTTT. This sequence encodes CASSGQGHTEAFF.

The rearrangement links TRBV27 to TRBJ2-7; 8 nucleotides line up with TRBD2. Trimming cost V 2 bases and J 0 bases; bases outside gene matches: 0. CDR3 length equals 14 residues. Germline lookup yields CDR1 MNHEY and CDR2 SMNVEV (reference sequence). The CDR3 nucleotides read TGTGCCAGCAGTTTAAGCGGGGGCTCCTACGAGCAGTACGTC. Its protein is CASSLSGGSYEQYV.

This clonotype was detected a few times. The chain combines TRBV7-2 with TRBJ1-1; the D gene is possibly TRBD1 (5 bases). Germline V gene sequence: CDR1 SGHTA, CDR2 FQGNSA. The CDR3 totals 13 residues. Trimming shortened V by 1 base and J by 6 bases, and 9 bases separated the two germline ends. CDR3 amino acids: CASSLERQSEAFF. For the CDR3, the DNA is TGTGCCAGCAGCTTAGAGAGACAGTCTGAAGCTTTCTTT.

The chain employs TRBV12-3 or TRBV12-4 and TRBJ2-3, with 7 bases identical to TRBD1. Trimming at V came to 5 bases and at J to 3 bases, leaving 11 bases not matched to a gene. The CDR3 runs to 16 residues. The CDR3 region has the DNA TGTGCCAGCAGTATCAGACAGGGTGTGGGTACAGATACGCAGTATTTT. It yields the protein CASSIRQGVGTDTQYF.

The chain recombines TRBV7-9 with TRBJ1-1; possible D gene TRBD1, 6 bases. This CDR3 has 15 residues. V was pared by 5 bases and J by 5 bases, with 18 bases between. Germline V gene sequence: CDR1 SEHNR, CDR2 FQNEAQ (reference sequence). DNA for the CDR3: TGTGCCAGCAGCCCCAATGGGGGGCGCGGGACTGAAGCTTTCTTT. Its protein is CASSPNGGRGTEAFF.

As DNA, the CDR3 is TGCAGTGCTTTCCCCCGAGATCTAGCGGGAGGTTACAATGAGCAGTTCTTC. This translates into CSAFPRDLAGGYNEQFF. The chain joins TRBV20-1 to TRBJ2-1, with 11 positions matching TRBD2. The CDR3 consists of 17 residues. Germline loops: CDR1 DFQATT, CDR2 SNEGSKA (reference sequence). The V and J ends lost 5 bases and 4 bases, in that order; junction bases with no gene match: 13.

The chain carries TRBV5-5 and TRBJ1-4; D is perhaps TRBD1 (5 bases). The CDR3 has 17 amino acids. Per the germline V gene, CDR1 is SGHKS and CDR2 is YYEKEE (reference sequence). V lost 4 bases and J 0 bases, leaving 16 bases between the germline ends. The CDR3 spells CASSGNLRGATNEKLFF. CDR3 DNA sequence: TGTGCCAGCAGCGGGAATCTTCGGGGGGCAACTAATGAAAAACTGTTTTTT.

The rearrangement joins TRBV5-1 to TRBJ1-6; D gene uncertain. The germline V and J ends were trimmed by 0 bases and 9 bases, with 13 bases remaining between them. The length of the CDR3 is 15 residues. From germline, CDR1 is SGHRS and CDR2 YFSETQ. The CDR3, as DNA: TGCGCCAGCAGCTTGGACCCGGGGAAGAGTTCACCCCTCCACTTT. This gives the protein CASSLDPGKSSPLHF.

The V call is TRBV4-3, the J call TRBJ2-4, with 7 bases aligning to TRBD1. The CDR3 has 15 amino acids. The V gene's germline CDR1 is LGHNA and CDR2 YSLEER. Trimming took 0 bases from V and 9 from J; bases not matched to a gene: 8. This chain's CDR3 is CASSQDPWTGGIQYF. The CDR3 region has the DNA TGCGCCAGCAGCCAAGATCCCTGGACAGGCGGCATTCAGTACTTC.

This clonotype was found a few times. This chain links TRBV7-9 with TRBJ2-7; no definite D call. Deletions cut 3 bases from V and 5 bases from J, with 8 bases between. The CDR3 runs 12 residues. Germline CDR1 is SEHNR and CDR2 is FQNEAQ (reference sequence). CDR3 sequence (DNA): TGTGCCAGCAGCTTGGTAGGGAACGAGCAGTACTTC. Translating gives CASSLVGNEQYF.

This rearrangement joins TRBV7-2 to TRBJ1-5, with D unresolved. The CDR3 is 12 residues long. Germline CDR1 is SGHTA and CDR2 is FQGNSA. V gave up 5 bases and J gave up 4 bases, with 6 bases separating them. The CDR3 DNA sequence: TGTGCCAGCAGCCGACCGAATCAGCCCCAGCATTTT. Translating gives CASSRPNQPQHF.

The V gene is TRBV9, the J gene TRBJ1-5; D uncertain. The germline CDR1 and CDR2 sequences are SGDLS and YYNGEE. The CDR3 is 12 residues long. Trimming removed 7 bases from V and 5 bases from J, with 10 bases in between. CDR3 sequence: CASGPPDQPQHF. The CDR3 DNA is TGTGCCAGCGGACCCCCAGATCAGCCCCAGCATTTT.

The table lists this clonotype with many counts. This sequence joins TRBV5-1 and TRBJ1-1; TRBD1 might be the D (5 bases). Trimming left V 3 bases short and J 6 bases short, with 9 bases between. The germline V gene has CDR1 SGHRS and CDR2 YFSETQ. CDR3 length: 12 amino acids. The CDR3 region has the DNA TGCGCCAGCAGCTCGGGGCTGGCTGAAGCTTTCTTT. Its translation: CASSSGLAEAFF.

The J gene is TRBJ2-4, the V gene TRBV29-1, with D perhaps assigned TRBD1 or TRBD2 (5 bases each). Germline V gives CDR1 SQVTM, CDR2 ANQGSEA. V was pared by 4 bases and J by 2 bases, with 9 bases between. This CDR3 has 13 residues. The CDR3 sequence is CSVAQGPKNIQYF. The CDR3 bases are TGCAGCGTTGCGCAGGGACCCAAAAACATTCAGTACTTC.

This clonotype came up a few times. The rearrangement uses TRBV29-1 and TRBJ1-2; no reliable D call. V lost 6 bases, J lost 8 bases, and 13 bases lay in between. The CDR3 totals 11 residues. Germline lookup yields CDR1 SQVTM and CDR2 ANQGSEA. CDR3 sequence reads: CSVPIYVGYTF. The CDR3 DNA reads as TGCAGCGTCCCGATATACGTGGGCTACACCTTC. The full variable domain, its missing parts supplied by reference TRBV29-1 and TRBJ1-2, is SAVISQKPSRDICQRGTSLTIQCQVDSQVTMMFWYRQQPGQSLTLIATANQGSEATYESGFVIDKFPISRPNLTFSTLTVSNMSPEDSSIYLCSVPIYVGYTFGSGTRLTVV.

The V and J genes are TRBV5-6 and TRBJ2-7, with D possibly matching TRBD2 (5 bases). Trimming removed 0 bases at V and 3 bases at J, with 10 bases between. The CDR3 is made up of 14 amino acids. CDR1 is SGHDT and CDR2 is YYEEEE in the germline V gene. The CDR3 nucleotides are TGTGCCAGCAGCTTGGATCTAGCAGTCTACGAGCAGTACTTC. Protein sequence: CASSLDLAVYEQYF.

The chain employs TRBV12-3 or TRBV12-4 and TRBJ2-5, with D unresolved. The CDR3 is made up of 12 amino acids. V lost 2 bases, J lost 7 bases, and 8 bases lay in between. The CDR3: CASSLLLLTQYF. The DNA for the CDR3 is TGTGCCAGCAGTTTACTTCTCCTGACCCAGTACTTC.

The chain combines TRBV3-1 with TRBJ1-1, with D possibly matching TRBD1 (5 bases). The CDR3 has 15 residues. CDR1 is LGHDT, CDR2 YNNKEL, per germline (reference sequence). The V and J ends lost 4 bases and 7 bases respectively, with 19 bases between them. CDR3 nucleotide sequence: TGTGCCAGCAGCCTCTCCGGGACCTTTACCTATGAAGCTTTCTTT. This gives the protein CASSLSGTFTYEAFF.

By sample share, this clonotype is medium-sized. This chain links TRBV27 with TRBJ1-5; TRBD1 aligns across 12 bases. The CDR3 extends over 17 amino acids. The V gene's germline CDR1 is MNHEY and CDR2 SMNVEV (reference sequence). After removal of 4 bases from V and 6 bases from J, the junction contained 10 bases not matched to a gene. CDR3: CASSYRPGTGGFQPQHF. The CDR3 DNA sequence: TGTGCCAGCAGTTACCGCCCCGGGACAGGGGGCTTTCAGCCCCAGCATTTT.

V and J are TRBV7-2 and TRBJ2-3, with D unclear. This CDR3 spans 16 amino acids. The germline V gene encodes CDR1 SGHTA and CDR2 FQGNSA. V shed 2 bases and J shed 4 bases, with 16 bases lying between them. Here the CDR3 reads CASSLRVLHRSDTQYF. CDR3 sequence (DNA): TGTGCCAGCAGCTTACGAGTTCTCCATCGTTCAGATACGCAGTATTTT.

This clonotype was counted only a few times. This chain joins TRBV29-1 and TRBJ1-1; no clear D gene. The V end lost 6 bases, the J end lost 1 base, and 15 bases lay between the germline ends. CDR1 and CDR2 (germline): SQVTM, ANQGSEA. The CDR3 is 14 residues long. CDR3 protein: CSVGFYSSNTEAFF. In DNA, the CDR3 is TGCAGCGTCGGGTTTTACAGCTCGAACACTGAAGCTTTCTTT. Full variable domain (remainder filled in from reference TRBV29-1 and TRBJ1-1): SAVISQKPSRDICQRGTSLTIQCQVDSQVTMMFWYRQQPGQSLTLIATANQGSEATYESGFVIDKFPISRPNLTFSTLTVSNMSPEDSSIYLCSVGFYSSNTEAFFGQGTRLTVV.

The V call is TRBV14, the J call TRBJ2-1; D not certain. This CDR3 spans 13 amino acids. Trimming stripped 4 bases from V and 4 bases from J, with 8 bases between. Germline CDR1 is SGHDN and CDR2 is FVKESK. CDR3 DNA: TGTGCCAGCAGCCGTGGCCGGTACAATGAGCAGTTCTTC. Protein product: CASSRGRYNEQFF.

This clonotype was detected only a few times. V and J are TRBV2 and TRBJ1-5; D is uncertain. Per the germline V gene, CDR1 is SNHLY and CDR2 is FYNNEI. With 6 bases removed from V and 2 bases from J, the gap between germline ends came to 8 bases. CDR3 length: 13 amino acids. Here the CDR3 DNA reads TGTGCCAGCAGCGGAGACGGCAATCAGCCCCAGCATTTT. Translating gives CASSGDGNQPQHF.

This clonotype was seen only a few times. CDR3 residues: CASSISINQPQHF. The CDR3 DNA reads as TGCGCCAGCAGCATCTCTATTAATCAGCCCCAGCATTTT. The chain uses TRBV5-1 and TRBJ1-5, with D uncertain. From germline, CDR1 is SGHRS and CDR2 YFSETQ. The V end lost 4 bases, the J end lost 4 bases, and 9 bases lay between the germline ends. The CDR3 loop spans 13 amino acids.

The rearrangement joins TRBV3-1 to TRBJ1-2; a possible D gene is TRBD1 (5 bases). The CDR3 is 14 amino acids. Looked up from germline, CDR1 is LGHDT and CDR2 is YNNKEL (reference sequence). V lost 0 bases, J lost 1 base, and 6 bases lay in between. The CDR3 loop is CASSQEGVNYGYTF. As DNA, the CDR3 is TGTGCCAGCAGCCAAGAGGGGGTTAACTATGGCTACACCTTC.

The chain joins TRBV9 to TRBJ2-1; TRBD2 matches at 12 bases. J gave up 2 bases and V 6 bases, and 3 bases lay outside the gene matches. This CDR3 comprises 15 residues. Looked up from germline, CDR1 is SGDLS and CDR2 is YYNGEE. CDR3 sequence reads: CASNPSGRAYNEQFF. CDR3 coding DNA: TGTGCCAGCAACCCTAGCGGGAGGGCCTACAATGAGCAGTTCTTC.